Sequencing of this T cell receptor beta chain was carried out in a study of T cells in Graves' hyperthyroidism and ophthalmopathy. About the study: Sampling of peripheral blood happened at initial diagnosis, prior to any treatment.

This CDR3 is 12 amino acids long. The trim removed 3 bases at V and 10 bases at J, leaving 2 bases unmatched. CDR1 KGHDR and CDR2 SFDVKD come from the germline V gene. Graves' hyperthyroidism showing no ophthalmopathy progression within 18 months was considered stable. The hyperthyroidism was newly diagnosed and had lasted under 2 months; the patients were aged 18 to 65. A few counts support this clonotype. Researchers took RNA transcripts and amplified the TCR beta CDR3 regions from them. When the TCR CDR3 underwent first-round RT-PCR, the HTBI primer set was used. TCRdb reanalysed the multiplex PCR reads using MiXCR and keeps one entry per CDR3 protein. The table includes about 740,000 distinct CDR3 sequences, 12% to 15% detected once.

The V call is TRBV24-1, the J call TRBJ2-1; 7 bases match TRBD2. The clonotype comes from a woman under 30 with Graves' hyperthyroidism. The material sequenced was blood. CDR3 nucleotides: TGTGCCACCAGTGATCGGGGAGGGGAGCAGTTCTTC. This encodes CATSDRGGEQFF.